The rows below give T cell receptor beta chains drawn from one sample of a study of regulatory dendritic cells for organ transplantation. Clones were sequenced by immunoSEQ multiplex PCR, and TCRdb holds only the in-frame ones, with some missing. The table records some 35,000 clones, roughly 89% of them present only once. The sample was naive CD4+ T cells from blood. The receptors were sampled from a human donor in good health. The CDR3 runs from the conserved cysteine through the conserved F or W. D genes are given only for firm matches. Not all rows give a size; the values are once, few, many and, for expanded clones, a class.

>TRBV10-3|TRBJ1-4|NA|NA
TGTGCCATCAGTGAGTCCGAAAAACTGTTTTTT
CAISESEKLFF
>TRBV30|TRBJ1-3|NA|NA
TGTGCCTGGAGTGTTAACGACACCATATATTTT
CAWSVNDTIYF
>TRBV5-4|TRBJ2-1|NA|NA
TGTGCCAGCAGCCCCCCACCGGGGGCGTCCTACAATGAGCAGTTCTTC
CASSPPPGASYNEQFF
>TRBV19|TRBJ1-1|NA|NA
TGTGCCAGTATAGGGGGAAATGAAGCTTTCTTT
CASIGGNEAFF
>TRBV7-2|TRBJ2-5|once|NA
TGTGCCAGCAGCAAGGGGGAGCAAGAGACCCAGTACTTC
CASSKGEQETQYF
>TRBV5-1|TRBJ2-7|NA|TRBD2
TGCGCCAGCTCGTTCACTAGCGGGACCCACGAGCAGTACTTC
CASSFTSGTHEQYF
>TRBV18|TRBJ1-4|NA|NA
TGTGCCAGCTCAGGTCGGGGGCAACCAAATGAAAAACTGTTTTTT
CASSGRGQPNEKLFF
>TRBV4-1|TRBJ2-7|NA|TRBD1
TGCGCCAGCAATTCCCCAGGGGGTCCGTGGTACTTC
CASNSPGGPWYF
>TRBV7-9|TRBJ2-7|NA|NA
TGTGCCAGCAGCTTAGAGTACGAGCAGTACTTC
CASSLEYEQYF
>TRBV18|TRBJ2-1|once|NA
TGTGCCAGCTCACCATCCGGGACTTCCTTTGAGCAGTTCTTC
CASSPSGTSFEQFF
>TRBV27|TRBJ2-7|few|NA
TGTGCCAGCTCGGACGGGCGTGGGTCCTACGAGCAGTACTTC
CASSDGRGSYEQYF
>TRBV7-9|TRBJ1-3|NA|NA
TGTGCCAGCATCTCACCGGGACACCGAGACTTCTCTGGAAACACCATATATTTT
CASISPGHRDFSGNTIYF
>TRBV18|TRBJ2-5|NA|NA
TGTGCCAGCTCGCGACAGAACCAAGAGACCCAGTACTTC
CASSRQNQETQYF
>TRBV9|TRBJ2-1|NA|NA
TGTGCCAGCAGCGTAGCCCTCTGGACAGACAATGAGCAGTTCTTC
CASSVALWTDNEQFF
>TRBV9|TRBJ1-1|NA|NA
TGTGCCAGCAGCTTTGACAAGAACACTGAAGCTTTCTTT
CASSFDKNTEAFF
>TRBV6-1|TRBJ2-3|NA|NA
TGTGCCAGCAGTGTGGGGCAGGGTTCAGATACGCAGTATTTT
CASSVGQGSDTQYF
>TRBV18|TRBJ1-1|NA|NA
TGTGCCAGCTCACCGTCCCCCGACACTGAAGCTTTCTTT
CASSPSPDTEAFF
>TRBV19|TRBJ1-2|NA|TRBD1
TGTGCCAGTGGCTCCGACAGGGGGCCGCCGAGGAACTATGGCTACACCTTC
CASGSDRGPPRNYGYTF
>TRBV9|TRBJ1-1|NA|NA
TGTGCCAGCAGCGTAGTCGCCGGGGGGCCTGAAGCTTTCTTT
CASSVVAGGPEAFF
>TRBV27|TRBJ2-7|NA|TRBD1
TGTGCCGTGGGACAGGGAGGTTTGCTAGGAGAGCAGTACTTC
CAVGQGGLLGEQYF
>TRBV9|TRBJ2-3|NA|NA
TGTGCCAGCAGCGTACTAGGGGGGGGCACAGATACGCAGTATTTT
CASSVLGGGTDTQYF
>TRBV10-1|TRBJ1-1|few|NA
TGCGCCAGCAGACAGCACATGAACACTGAAGCTTTCTTT
CASRQHMNTEAFF
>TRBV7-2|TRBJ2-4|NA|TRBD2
TGTGCCAGCAGCGGCGGACTAGCGGGACCAGCCAAAAACATTCAGTACTTC
CASSGGLAGPAKNIQYF
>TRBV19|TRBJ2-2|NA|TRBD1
TGTGCCAGTTCGCTCGGGACAGGGGGCGGCGGGGAGCTGTTTTTT
CASSLGTGGGGELFF
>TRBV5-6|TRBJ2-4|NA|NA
TGTGCCAGCAGCTTGGGGGGGCCACTAGCCAAAAACATTCAGTACTTC
CASSLGGPLAKNIQYF
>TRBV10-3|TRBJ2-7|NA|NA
TGTGCCATCAGTGACGAGACTGCCACCTACGAGCAGTACTTC
CAISDETATYEQYF
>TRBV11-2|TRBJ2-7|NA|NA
TGTGCCAGCAGCTTCTTTCCAGCTTTAACCTACGAGCAGTACTTC
CASSFFPALTYEQYF
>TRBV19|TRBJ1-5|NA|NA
TGTGCCAGTAAAGACAGAGGCCAGCCCCAGCATTTT
CASKDRGQPQHF
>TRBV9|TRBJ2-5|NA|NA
TGTGCCAGCAGCGTAGGTTGGGGGGAGGTGGAGACCCAGTACTTC
CASSVGWGEVETQYF
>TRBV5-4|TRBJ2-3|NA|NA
TGTGCCAGCAGCTTGCGGGACAAGATCAATACGCAGTATTTT
CASSLRDKINTQYF
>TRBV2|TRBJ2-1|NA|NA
TGTGCCAGCAGTGGTTTCCAGATTTCCTACAATGAGCAGTTCTTC
CASSGFQISYNEQFF
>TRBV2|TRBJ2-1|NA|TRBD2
TGTGCCAGCAGTGGACTAGCGGGAGATGGTGAGCAGTTCTTC
CASSGLAGDGEQFF
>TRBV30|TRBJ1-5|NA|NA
TGTGCCTGGGCCCGGAGGGACTCGCAGCCCCAGCATTTT
CAWARRDSQPQHF
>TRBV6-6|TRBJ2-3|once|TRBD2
TGTGCCAGCACCCGGACTAGCGGGAGGGTCACAGATACGCAGTATTTT
CASTRTSGRVTDTQYF
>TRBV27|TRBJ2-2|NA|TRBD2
TGTGCCAGCAGGGGTAGCGGGAGAACCGGGGAGCTGTTTTTT
CASRGSGRTGELFF
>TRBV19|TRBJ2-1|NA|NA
TGTGCCAGTAGTAGGCAGTCCAATGAGCAGTTCTTC
CASSRQSNEQFF
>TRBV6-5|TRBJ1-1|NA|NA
TGTGCCACCGTGGATCTCCGGTTAGAGGGAACTGAAGCTTTCTTT
CATVDLRLEGTEAFF
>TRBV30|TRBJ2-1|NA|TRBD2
TGTGCCTGGAGGCTACTAGCGGGAGTAGGGAATGAGCAGTTCTTC
CAWRLLAGVGNEQFF
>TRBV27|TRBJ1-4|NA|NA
TGTGCCAGCAGTTTATCAACTAATGAAAAACTGTTTTTT
CASSLSTNEKLFF
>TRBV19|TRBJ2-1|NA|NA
TGTGCCAGTATGCCCGGGGGCTCCTACAATGAGCAGTTCTTC
CASMPGGSYNEQFF
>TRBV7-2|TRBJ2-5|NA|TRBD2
TGTGCCAGCAGCCGGGGAAGAGGGACTATTGAGACCCAGTACTTC
CASSRGRGTIETQYF
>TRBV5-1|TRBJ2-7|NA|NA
TGCGCCAGCAGCGCTATCGCAGGCTCCTACGAGCAGTACTTC
CASSAIAGSYEQYF
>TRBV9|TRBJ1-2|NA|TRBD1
TGTGCCAGCAGCTTCCGTCCAGGGGGCCGGGGGATAGATGGCTACACCTTC
CASSFRPGGRGIDGYTF
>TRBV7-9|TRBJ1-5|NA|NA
TGTGCCAGCAGCTTAAACAGCAATCAGCCCCAGCATTTT
CASSLNSNQPQHF